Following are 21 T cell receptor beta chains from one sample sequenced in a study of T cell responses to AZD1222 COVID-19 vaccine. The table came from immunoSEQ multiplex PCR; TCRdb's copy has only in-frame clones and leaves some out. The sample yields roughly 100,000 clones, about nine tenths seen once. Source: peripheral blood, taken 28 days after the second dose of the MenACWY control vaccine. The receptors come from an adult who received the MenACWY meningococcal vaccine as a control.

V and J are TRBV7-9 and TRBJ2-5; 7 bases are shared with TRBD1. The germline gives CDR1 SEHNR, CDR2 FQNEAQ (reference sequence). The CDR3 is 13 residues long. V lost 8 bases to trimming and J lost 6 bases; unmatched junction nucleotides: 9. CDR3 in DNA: TGTGCCAGCGAGAGACAGGGTAGGAAGACCCAGTACTTC. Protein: CASERQGRKTQYF.

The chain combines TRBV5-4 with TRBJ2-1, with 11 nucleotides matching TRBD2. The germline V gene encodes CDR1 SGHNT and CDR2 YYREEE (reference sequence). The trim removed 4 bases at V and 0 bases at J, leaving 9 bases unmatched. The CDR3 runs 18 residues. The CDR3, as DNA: TGTGCCAGCAGCCGAAGTAGCGGGGGGGGGAGCTCCTACAATGAGCAGTTCTTC. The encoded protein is CASSRSSGGGSSYNEQFF.

As DNA, the CDR3 is TGTGCCAGCAGCCGACAGGGCCGTAGAGGTTCGGTCGATGGCTACACCTTC. Amino acid sequence: CASSRQGRRGSVDGYTF. This rearrangement joins TRBV7-9 to TRBJ1-2, with 7 bases fitting TRBD1. V dropped 5 bases and J dropped 6; count of bases not matched to a gene: 18. The CDR3 is made up of 17 amino acids. Germline CDR1 is SEHNR and CDR2 is FQNEAQ (reference sequence). The full variable domain, rest sourced from reference TRBV7-9 and TRBJ1-2, is DTGVSQNPRHKITKRGQNVTFRCDPISEHNRLYWYRQTLGQGPEFLTYFQNEAQLEKSRLLSDRFSAERPKGSFSTLEIQRTEQGDSAMYLCASSRQGRRGSVDGYTFGSGTRLTVV.

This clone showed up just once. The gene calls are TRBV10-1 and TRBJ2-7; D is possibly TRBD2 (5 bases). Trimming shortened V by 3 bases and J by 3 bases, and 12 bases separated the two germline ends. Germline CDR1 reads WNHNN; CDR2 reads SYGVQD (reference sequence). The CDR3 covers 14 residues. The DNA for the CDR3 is TGCGCCAGCAGTGAATCCGCGGGCGGCTACGAGCAGTACTTC. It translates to CASSESAGGYEQYF.

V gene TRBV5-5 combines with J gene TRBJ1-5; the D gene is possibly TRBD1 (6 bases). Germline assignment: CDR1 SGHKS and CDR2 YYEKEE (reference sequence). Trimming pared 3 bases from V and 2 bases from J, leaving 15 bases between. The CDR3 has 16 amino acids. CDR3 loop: CASSSYAGAGNQPQHF. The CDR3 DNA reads TGTGCCAGCAGCTCTTACGCAGGGGCGGGCAATCAGCCCCAGCATTTT.

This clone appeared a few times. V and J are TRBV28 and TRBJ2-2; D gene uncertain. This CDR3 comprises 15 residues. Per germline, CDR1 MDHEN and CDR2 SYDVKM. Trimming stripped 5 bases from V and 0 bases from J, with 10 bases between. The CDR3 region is CASSLSNPNTGELFF. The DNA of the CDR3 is TGTGCCAGCAGTCTTTCAAACCCGAACACCGGGGAGCTGTTTTTT.

The CDR3 sequence: CASSVAHRQGGEKLFF. The CDR3 nucleotides are TGCGCCAGCAGCGTGGCACACCGACAGGGCGGGGAAAAACTGTTTTTT. This chain uses TRBV5-1 with TRBJ1-4; 7 bases are a match to TRBD1. The germline V gene encodes CDR1 SGHRS and CDR2 YFSETQ. The ends lost 4 bases at V and 8 bases at J; junction bases unmatched: 14. The CDR3 runs to 16 residues.

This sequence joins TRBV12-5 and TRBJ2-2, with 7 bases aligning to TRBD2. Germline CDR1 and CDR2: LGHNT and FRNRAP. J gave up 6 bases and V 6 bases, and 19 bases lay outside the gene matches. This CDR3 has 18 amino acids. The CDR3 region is CASGLPGGRPGKAGELFF. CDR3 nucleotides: TGTGCTAGTGGACTCCCGGGGGGTCGCCCGGGGAAGGCCGGGGAGCTGTTTTTT. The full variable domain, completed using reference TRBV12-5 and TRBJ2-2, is DARVTQTPRHKVTEMGQEVTMRCQPILGHNTVFWYRQTMMQGLELLAYFRNRAPLDDSGMPKDRFSAEMPDATLATLKIQPSEPRDSAVYFCASGLPGGRPGKAGELFFGEGSRLTVL.

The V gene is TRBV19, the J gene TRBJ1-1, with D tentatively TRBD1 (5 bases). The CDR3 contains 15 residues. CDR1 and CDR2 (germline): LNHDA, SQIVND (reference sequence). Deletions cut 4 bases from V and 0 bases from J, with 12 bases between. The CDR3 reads CASSKKAGLNTEAFF. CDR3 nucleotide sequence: TGTGCCAGTAGTAAGAAGGCAGGGCTGAACACTGAAGCTTTCTTT.

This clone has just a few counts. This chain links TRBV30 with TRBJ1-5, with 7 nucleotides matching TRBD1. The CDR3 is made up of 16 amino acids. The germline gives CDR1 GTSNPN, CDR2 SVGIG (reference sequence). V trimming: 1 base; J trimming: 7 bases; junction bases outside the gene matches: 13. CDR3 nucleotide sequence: TGTGCCTGGAGTGGACCGTGGACAGGAAGAGAACAGCCCCAGCATTTT. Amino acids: CAWSGPWTGREQPQHF.

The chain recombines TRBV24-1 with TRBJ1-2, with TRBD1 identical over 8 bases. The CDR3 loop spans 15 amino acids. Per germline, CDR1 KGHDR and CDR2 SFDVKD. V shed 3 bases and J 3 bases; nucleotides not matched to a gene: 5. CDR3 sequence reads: CATSDPRGLDYGYTF. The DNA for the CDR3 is TGTGCCACCAGTGATCCCAGGGGGCTTGACTATGGCTACACCTTC.

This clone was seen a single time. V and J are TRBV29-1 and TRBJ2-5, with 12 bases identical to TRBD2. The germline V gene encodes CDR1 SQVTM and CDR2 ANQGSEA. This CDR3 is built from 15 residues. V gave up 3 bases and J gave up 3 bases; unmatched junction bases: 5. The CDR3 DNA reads TGCAGCGTTGATGCTAGCGGGGGGGTTAAAGAGACCCAGTACTTC. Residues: CSVDASGGVKETQYF.

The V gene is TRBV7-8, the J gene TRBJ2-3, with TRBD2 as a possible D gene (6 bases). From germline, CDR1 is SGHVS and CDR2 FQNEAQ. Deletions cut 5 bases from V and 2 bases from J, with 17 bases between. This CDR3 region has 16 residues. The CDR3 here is CASSPRGGINTDTQYF. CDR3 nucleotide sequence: TGTGCCAGCAGCCCTAGAGGAGGGATCAACACAGATACGCAGTATTTT.

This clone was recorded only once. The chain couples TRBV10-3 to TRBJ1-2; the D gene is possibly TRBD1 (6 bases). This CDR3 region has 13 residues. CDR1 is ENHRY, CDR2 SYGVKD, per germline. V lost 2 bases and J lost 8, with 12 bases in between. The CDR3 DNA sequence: TGTGCCATCAGTGAGGTGTCAGGGGACGGCTACACCTTC. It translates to CAISEVSGDGYTF.

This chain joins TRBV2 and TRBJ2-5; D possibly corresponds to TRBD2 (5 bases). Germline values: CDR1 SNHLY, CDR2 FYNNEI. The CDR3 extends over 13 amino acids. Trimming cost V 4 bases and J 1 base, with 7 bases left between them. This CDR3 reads CASSVGLQETQYF. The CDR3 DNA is TGTGCCAGCAGTGTCGGACTCCAAGAGACCCAGTACTTC.

CDR3: CASSLAGDTQYF. The CDR3 nucleotides are TGTGCCAGCAGTTTGGCGGGGGATACGCAGTATTTT. The rearrangement uses TRBV27 and TRBJ2-3, with a tentative D call TRBD2 (6 bases). Trimming left V 3 bases short and J 6 bases short, with 7 bases between. This CDR3 contains 12 residues. Germline V gene data show CDR1 as MNHEY and CDR2 as SMNVEV (reference sequence).

The DNA for the CDR3 is TGTGCCACGCTTTTGGACAGGGGGAAAGAGACCCAGTACTTC. Its translation is CATLLDRGKETQYF. The gene calls are TRBV2 and TRBJ2-5, with TRBD1 identical over 10 bases. Trimming took 10 bases from V and 3 from J; bases not matched to a gene: 8. CDR3 length: 14 amino acids. Germline V lookup: CDR1 SNHLY, CDR2 FYNNEI. The complete variable domain, with remaining parts taken from reference TRBV2 and TRBJ2-5, reads EPEVTQTPSHQVTQMGQEVILRCVPISNHLYFYWYRQILGQKVEFLVSFYNNEISEKSEIFDDQFSVERPDGSNFTLKIRSTKLEDSAMYFCATLLDRGKETQYFGPGTRLLVL.

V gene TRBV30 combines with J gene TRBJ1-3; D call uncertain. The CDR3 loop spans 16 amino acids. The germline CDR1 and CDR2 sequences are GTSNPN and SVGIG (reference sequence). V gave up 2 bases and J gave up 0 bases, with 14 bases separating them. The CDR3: CAWSPIGRNSGNTIYF. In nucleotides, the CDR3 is TGTGCCTGGAGTCCGATAGGACGGAACTCTGGAAACACCATATATTTT.

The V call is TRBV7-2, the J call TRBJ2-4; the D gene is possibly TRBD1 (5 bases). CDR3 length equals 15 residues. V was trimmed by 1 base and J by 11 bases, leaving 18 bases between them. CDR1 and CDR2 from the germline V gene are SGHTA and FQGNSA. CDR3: CASSLELVDSEVQYF. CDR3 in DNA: TGTGCCAGCAGCTTAGAGTTGGTCGACAGCGAGGTTCAGTACTTC.

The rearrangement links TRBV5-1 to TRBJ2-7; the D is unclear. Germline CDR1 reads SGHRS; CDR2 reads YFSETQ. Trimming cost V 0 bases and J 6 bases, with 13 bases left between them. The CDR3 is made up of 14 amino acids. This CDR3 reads CASSLDGNRPEQYF. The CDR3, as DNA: TGCGCCAGCAGCTTGGATGGCAATCGGCCCGAGCAGTACTTC.

The CDR3 DNA sequence: TGTGCCACCAGCAGAGACAAGCGGGGGGGTGCCTACGAGCAGTACTTC. It codes for CATSRDKRGGAYEQYF. The gene calls are TRBV15 and TRBJ2-7; 10 bases map to TRBD2. In germline, CDR1 is LNHNV, CDR2 YYDKDF (reference sequence). Trimming at V came to 0 bases and at J to 2 bases, leaving 4 bases not matched to a gene. This CDR3 has 16 residues. The full variable domain, in which reference TRBV15 and TRBJ2-7 provide the parts outside the CDR3, is DAMVIQNPRYQVTQFGKPVTLSCSQTLNHNVMYWYQQKSSQAPKLLFHYYDKDFNNEADTPDNFQSRRPNTSFCFLDIRSPGLGDTAMYLCATSRDKRGGAYEQYFGPGTRLTVT.